This T cell receptor beta chain appears in the sequencing data of a study of T cell clonality in common variable immunodeficiency. Study-level findings and limits: In common variable immunodeficiency, TCR beta chains reportedly carried fewer deletions and N-nucleotide insertions.

Here immunoSEQ multiplex PCR was the method, and the copy in TCRdb shows in-frame clones only, minus some. Singletons are absent from the sample, which has 15,000 to 25,000 clones. The table lists this clone with a few counts. What it binds is unknown. Specimen: peripheral blood mononuclear cells. The TCR sequence derives from a human donor with common variable immunodeficiency.

The CDR3 bases that were read are TGTGCCTGGTCGGACTTTAAAGAGACC. This encodes CAWSDFKET. The whole CDR3 protein reads CAWSDFKETQYF. The rearrangement uses TRBV30 and TRBJ2-5; tentatively, D is TRBD2 (5 bases). The read ends 3 residues before the CDR3 terminus; that terminus is restored from the germline J gene. The CDR3 sequence is 12 residues long. The germline V and J ends were trimmed by 5 bases and 3 bases, with 10 bases remaining between them. Germline V gene sequence: CDR1 GTSNPN, CDR2 SVGIG (reference sequence).